This T cell receptor beta chain comes out of a study of response to subunit inactivated influenza vaccine. Study-wide points: The authors proposed limited new T cell recruitment per seasonal influenza vaccination.

On this clonotype itself: What it recognizes is unknown.

Looked up from germline, CDR1 is SGHDT and CDR2 is YYEEEE. The V and J ends lost 4 bases and 5 bases, in that order; junction bases with no gene match: 8. The CDR3 has 14 amino acids. A single record per CDR3 protein comes from TCRdb applying MiXCR to the RT-PCR reads. Here the sample spans about half a million distinct CDR3 sequences, approximately 11% being singletons. The sequencing here drew on PBMCs from blood, taken roughly 6 weeks after vaccination. The chain employs TRBV5-6 and TRBJ2-7; TRBD1 matches 8 bases. The source is a man aged 50 or older who received an inactivated influenza vaccine. The CDR3 is CASSRDRGLDEQYF. The CDR3 bases are TGTGCCAGCAGCCGAGACAGGGGTCTGGACGAGCAGTACTTC. The full variable domain, its missing parts supplied by reference TRBV5-6 and TRBJ2-7, is DAGVTQSPTHLIKTRGQQVTLRCSPKSGHDTVSWYQQALGQGPQFIFQYYEEEERQRGNFPDRFSGHQFPNYSSELNVNALLLGDSALYLCASSRDRGLDEQYFGPGTRLTVT.